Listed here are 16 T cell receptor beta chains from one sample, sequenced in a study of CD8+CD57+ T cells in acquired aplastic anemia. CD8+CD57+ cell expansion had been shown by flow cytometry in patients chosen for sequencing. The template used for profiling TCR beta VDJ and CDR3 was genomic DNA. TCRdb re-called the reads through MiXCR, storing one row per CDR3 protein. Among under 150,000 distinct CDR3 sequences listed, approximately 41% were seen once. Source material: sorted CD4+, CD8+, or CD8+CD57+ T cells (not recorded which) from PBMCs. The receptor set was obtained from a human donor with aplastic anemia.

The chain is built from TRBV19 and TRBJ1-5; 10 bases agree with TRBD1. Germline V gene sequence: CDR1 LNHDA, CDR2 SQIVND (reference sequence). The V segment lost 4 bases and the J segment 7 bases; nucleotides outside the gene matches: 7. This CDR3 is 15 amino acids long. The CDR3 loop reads CASSSGTGDRQPQHF. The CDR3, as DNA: TGTGCCAGTAGTAGTGGGACAGGGGACAGGCAGCCCCAGCATTTT.

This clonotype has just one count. CDR3 nucleotides: TGTGCCATCAGTGCCGGGACTAGCGGGGTCATAGATACGCAGTATTTT. Amino acids: CAISAGTSGVIDTQYF. This sequence joins TRBV10-3 and TRBJ2-3; TRBD2 matches 13 bases. The length of the CDR3 is 16 residues. The V and J ends lost 4 bases and 5 bases, in that order; junction bases with no gene match: 6. Per germline, CDR1 ENHRY and CDR2 SYGVKD.

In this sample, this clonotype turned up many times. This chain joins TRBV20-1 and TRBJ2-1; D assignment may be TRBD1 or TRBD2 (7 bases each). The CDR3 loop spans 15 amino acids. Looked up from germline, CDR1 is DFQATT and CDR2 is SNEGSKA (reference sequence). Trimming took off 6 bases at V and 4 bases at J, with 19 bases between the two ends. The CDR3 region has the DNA TGCAGTGCCCCTTACCTCAGGGGGGGATACAATGAGCAGTTCTTC. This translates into CSAPYLRGGYNEQFF.

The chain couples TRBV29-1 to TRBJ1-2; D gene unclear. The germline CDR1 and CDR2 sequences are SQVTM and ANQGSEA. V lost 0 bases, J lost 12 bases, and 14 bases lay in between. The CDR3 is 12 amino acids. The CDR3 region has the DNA TGCAGCGTTGAAGATAGGGCCACTGGAAACACCTTC. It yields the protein CSVEDRATGNTF. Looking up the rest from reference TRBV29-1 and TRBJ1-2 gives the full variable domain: SAVISQKPSRDICQRGTSLTIQCQVDSQVTMMFWYRQQPGQSLTLIATANQGSEATYESGFVIDKFPISRPNLTFSTLTVSNMSPEDSSIYLCSVEDRATGNTFGSGTRLTVV.

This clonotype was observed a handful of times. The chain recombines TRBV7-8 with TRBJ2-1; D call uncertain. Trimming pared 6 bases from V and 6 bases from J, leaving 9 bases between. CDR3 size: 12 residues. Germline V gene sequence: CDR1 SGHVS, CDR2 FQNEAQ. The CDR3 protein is CASRGGPNEQFF. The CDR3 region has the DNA TGTGCCAGCAGGGGTGGGCCCAATGAGCAGTTCTTC.

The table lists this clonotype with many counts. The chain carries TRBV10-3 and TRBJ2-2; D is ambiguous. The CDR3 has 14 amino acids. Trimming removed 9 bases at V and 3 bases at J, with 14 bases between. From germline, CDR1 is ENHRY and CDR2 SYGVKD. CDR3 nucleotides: TGTGCCATGTCGGGCCCTACTTACACCGGGGAGCTGTTTTTT. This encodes CAMSGPTYTGELFF.

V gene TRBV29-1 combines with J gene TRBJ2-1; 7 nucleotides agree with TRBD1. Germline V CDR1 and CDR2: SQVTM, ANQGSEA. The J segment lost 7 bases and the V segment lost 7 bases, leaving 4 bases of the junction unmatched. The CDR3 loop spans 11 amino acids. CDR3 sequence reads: CSGGQVNEQFF. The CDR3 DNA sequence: TGCAGCGGAGGACAGGTGAATGAGCAGTTCTTC.

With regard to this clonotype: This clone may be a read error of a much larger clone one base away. The CDR3 loop reads CASGSPAGREHF. CDR3 coding DNA: TGTGCCAGCGGTTCCCCCGCGGGGAGGGAGCACTTC. The chain is built from TRBV28 and TRBJ2-7; 7 bases match TRBD2. Looked up from germline, CDR1 is MDHEN and CDR2 is SYDVKM. The CDR3 has 12 amino acids.

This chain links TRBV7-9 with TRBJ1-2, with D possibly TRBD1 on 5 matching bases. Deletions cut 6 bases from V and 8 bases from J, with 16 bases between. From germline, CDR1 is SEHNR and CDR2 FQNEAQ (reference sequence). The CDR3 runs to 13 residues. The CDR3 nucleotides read TGTGCCAGCAGTAGAGACCAGGGAGACGGCTACACCTTC. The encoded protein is CASSRDQGDGYTF.

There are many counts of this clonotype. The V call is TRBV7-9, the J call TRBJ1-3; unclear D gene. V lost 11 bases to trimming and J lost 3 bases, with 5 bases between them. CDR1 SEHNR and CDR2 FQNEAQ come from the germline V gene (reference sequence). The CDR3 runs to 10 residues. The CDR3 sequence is CASGGNTIYF. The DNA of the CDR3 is TGTGCCTCCGGTGGAAACACCATATATTTT.

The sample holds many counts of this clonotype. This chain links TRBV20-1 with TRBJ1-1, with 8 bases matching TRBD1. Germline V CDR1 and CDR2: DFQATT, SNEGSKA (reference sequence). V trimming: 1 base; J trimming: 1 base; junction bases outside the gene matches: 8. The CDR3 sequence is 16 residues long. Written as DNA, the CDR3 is TGCAGTGCTAGAGCAGCCTCCGGGACAGGGAACACTGAAGCTTTCTTT. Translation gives CSARAASGTGNTEAFF.

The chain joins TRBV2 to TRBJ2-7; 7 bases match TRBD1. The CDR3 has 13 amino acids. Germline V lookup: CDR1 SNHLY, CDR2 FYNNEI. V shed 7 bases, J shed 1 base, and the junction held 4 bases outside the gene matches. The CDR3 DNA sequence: TGTGCCAGCAAAACGACAGGGTCCTACGAGCAGTACTTC. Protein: CASKTTGSYEQYF.

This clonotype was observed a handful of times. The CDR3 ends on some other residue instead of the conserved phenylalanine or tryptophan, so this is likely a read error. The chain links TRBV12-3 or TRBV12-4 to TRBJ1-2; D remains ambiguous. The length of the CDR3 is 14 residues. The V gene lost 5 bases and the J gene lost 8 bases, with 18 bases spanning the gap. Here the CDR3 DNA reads TGTGCCAGCAGTACAACCCCGGGTCCATGGGGCTACACCCTC. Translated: CASSTTPGPWGYTL.

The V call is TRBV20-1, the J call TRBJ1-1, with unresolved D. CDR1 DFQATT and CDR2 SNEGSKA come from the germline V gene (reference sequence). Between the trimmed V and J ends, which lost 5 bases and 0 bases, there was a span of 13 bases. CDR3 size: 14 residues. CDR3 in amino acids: CSAAVLGMNTEAFF. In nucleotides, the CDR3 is TGCAGTGCTGCTGTTTTGGGGATGAACACTGAAGCTTTCTTT.

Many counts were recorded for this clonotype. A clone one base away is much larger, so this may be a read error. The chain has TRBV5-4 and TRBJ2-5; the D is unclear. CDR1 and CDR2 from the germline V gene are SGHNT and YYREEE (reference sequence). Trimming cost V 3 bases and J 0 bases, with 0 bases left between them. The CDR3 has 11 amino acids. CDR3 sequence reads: CASSYQETQYF. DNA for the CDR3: TGTGCCAGCAGCTACCAAGAGACCCAGTACTTC.

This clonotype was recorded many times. The CDR3 nucleotides read TGTGCCAGCAGCCGGGACAGGAGCGGCTATGGCTACACCTTC. Encoded protein: CASSRDRSGYGYTF. V and J are TRBV6-1 and TRBJ1-2; 8 bases are a match to TRBD1. Losses at the gene ends were 6 bases for V and 4 bases for J; bases not matched to a gene: 7. Germline-derived CDR1 and CDR2 are MNHNS and SASEGT. This CDR3 comprises 14 residues.